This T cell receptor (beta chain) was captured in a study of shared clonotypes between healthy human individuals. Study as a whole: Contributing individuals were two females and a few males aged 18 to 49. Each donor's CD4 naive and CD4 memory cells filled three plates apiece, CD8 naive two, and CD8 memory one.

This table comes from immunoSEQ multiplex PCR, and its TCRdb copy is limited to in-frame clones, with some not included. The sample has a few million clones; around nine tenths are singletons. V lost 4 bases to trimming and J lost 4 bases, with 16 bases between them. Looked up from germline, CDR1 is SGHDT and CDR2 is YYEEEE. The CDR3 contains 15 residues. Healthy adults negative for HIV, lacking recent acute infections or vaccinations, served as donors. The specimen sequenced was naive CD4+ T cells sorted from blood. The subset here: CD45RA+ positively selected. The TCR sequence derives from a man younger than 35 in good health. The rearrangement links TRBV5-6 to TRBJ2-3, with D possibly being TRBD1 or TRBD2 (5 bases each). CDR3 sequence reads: CASSEWDGRPDTQYF. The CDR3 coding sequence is TGTGCCAGCAGCGAATGGGACGGACGACCAGATACGCAGTATTTT. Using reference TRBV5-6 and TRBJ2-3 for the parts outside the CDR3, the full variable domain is DAGVTQSPTHLIKTRGQQVTLRCSPKSGHDTVSWYQQALGQGPQFIFQYYEEEERQRGNFPDRFSGHQFPNYSSELNVNALLLGDSALYLCASSEWDGRPDTQYFGPGTRLTVL.